The table lists the clone carrying this T cell receptor (beta chain) with many counts. Germline V lookup: CDR1 SGDLS, CDR2 YYNGEE. The CDR3 has 20 amino acids. The J segment lost 0 bases and the V segment lost 0 bases, leaving 12 bases of the junction unmatched. Sequencing involved patients with CD8+CD57+ cell expansion previously shown by flow cytometry. This entry is derived from a study of CD8+CD57+ T cells in acquired aplastic anemia. Genomic DNA, serving as template, underwent TCR beta VDJ and CDR3 profiling. MiXCR, applied by TCRdb to the reads, yields one record per CDR3 protein. The table has some 200,000 distinct CDR3 sequences, roughly half seen once.

The TCR originated in a human donor with aplastic anemia. This chain connects TRBV9 to TRBJ2-6; TRBD2 matches 7 bases. The sample was sorted CD4+, CD8+, or CD8+CD57+ T cells (not recorded which) from PBMCs. The CDR3 bases are TGTGCCAGCAGCGTAGAGCGGGAACGGGGATTTAGCTCTGGGGCCAACGTCCTGACTTTC. This translates into CASSVERERGFSSGANVLTF.